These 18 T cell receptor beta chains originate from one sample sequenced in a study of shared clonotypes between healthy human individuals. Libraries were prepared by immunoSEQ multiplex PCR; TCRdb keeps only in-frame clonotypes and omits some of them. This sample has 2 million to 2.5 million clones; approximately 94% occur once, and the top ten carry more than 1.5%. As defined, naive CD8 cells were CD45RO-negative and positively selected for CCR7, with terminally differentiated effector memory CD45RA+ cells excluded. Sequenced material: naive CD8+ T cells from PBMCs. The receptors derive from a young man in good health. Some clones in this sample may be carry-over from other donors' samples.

The DNA of the CDR3 is TGTGCCAGCAGACCCCAGGGGGCCTATGAGACCCAGTACTTC. This codes for CASRPQGAYETQYF. The chain combines TRBV28 with TRBJ2-5; 8 bases are a match to TRBD1. Germline V lookup: CDR1 MDHEN, CDR2 SYDVKM. V trimming: 6 bases; J trimming: 5 bases; junction bases outside the gene matches: 8. This CDR3 is built from 14 residues.

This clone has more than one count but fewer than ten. The CDR3 region is CASSPFGRRNYGYTF. Written as DNA, the CDR3 is TGTGCCAGCAGTCCTTTCGGACGGCGAAACTATGGCTACACCTTC. The chain carries TRBV14 and TRBJ1-2; D remains unclear. Germline V gene lookup returns CDR1 SGHDN and CDR2 FVKESK. Trimming took off 6 bases at V and 2 bases at J, with 16 bases between the two ends. The CDR3 is 15 residues long.

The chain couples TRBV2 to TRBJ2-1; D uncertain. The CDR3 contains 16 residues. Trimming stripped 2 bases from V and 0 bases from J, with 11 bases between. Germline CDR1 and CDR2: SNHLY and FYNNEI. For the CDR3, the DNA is TGTGCCAGCAGTGAAACAGCCCTTCACTCCTACAATGAGCAGTTCTTC. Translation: CASSETALHSYNEQFF.

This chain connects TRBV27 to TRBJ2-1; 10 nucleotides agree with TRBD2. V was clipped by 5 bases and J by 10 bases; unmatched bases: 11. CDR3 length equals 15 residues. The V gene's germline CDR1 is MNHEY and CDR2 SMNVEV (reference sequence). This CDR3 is CASSHERGGGMEQFF. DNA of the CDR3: TGTGCCAGCAGTCATGAGCGGGGGGGAGGTATGGAGCAGTTCTTC.

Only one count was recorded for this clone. DNA for the CDR3: TGCGCCAGCAGCGGAGGGACTAGCGGGAGCTCCTACAATGAGCAGTTCTTC. Its protein product is CASSGGTSGSSYNEQFF. V usage is TRBV5-1 and J usage is TRBJ2-1; 14 bases align to TRBD2. This CDR3 comprises 17 residues. Germline values: CDR1 SGHRS, CDR2 YFSETQ. V lost 4 bases, J lost 0 bases, and 3 bases stayed unmatched.

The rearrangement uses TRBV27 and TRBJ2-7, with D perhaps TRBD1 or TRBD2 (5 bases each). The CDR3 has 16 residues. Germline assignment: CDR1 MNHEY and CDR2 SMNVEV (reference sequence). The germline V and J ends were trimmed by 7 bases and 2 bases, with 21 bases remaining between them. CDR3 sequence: CASTPSTGAVPYEQYF. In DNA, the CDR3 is TGTGCCAGCACCCCCTCGACCGGGGCCGTCCCCTACGAGCAGTACTTC.

The CDR3 loop is CASSVTFTPFNEQFF. The CDR3 DNA sequence: TGTGCCAGCAGCGTGACGTTTACGCCGTTCAATGAGCAGTTCTTC. J is TRBJ2-1 and V is TRBV9, with D hard to call. This CDR3 contains 15 residues. Germline CDR1 reads SGDLS; CDR2 reads YYNGEE. V lost 2 bases and J 6 bases, leaving 15 bases between the germline ends.

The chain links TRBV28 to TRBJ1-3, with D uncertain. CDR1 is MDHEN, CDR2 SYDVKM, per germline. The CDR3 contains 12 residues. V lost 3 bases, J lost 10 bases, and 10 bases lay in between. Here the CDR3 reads CASSLGSRTIYF. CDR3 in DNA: TGTGCCAGCAGTTTGGGATCTAGGACCATATATTTT.

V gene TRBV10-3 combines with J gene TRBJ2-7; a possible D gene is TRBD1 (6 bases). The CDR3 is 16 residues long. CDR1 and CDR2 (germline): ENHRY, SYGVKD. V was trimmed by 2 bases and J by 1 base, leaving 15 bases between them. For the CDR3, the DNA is TGTGCCATCAGTGAGCCGGACAGTAGGAATTCCTACGAGCAGTACTTC. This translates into CAISEPDSRNSYEQYF.

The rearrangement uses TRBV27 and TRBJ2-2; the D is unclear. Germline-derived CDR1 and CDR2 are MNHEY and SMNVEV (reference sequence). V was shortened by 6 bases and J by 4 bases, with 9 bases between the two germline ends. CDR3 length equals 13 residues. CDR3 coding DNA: TGTGCCAGCAGCTCAATAGCCACCGGGGAGCTGTTTTTT. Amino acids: CASSSIATGELFF.

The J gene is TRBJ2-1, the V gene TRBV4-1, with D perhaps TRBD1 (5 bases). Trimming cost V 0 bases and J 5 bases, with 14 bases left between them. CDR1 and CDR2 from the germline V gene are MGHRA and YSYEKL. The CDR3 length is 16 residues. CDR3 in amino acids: CASSQEWQGPDNEQFF. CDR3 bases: TGCGCCAGCAGCCAAGAATGGCAGGGCCCAGACAATGAGCAGTTCTTC.

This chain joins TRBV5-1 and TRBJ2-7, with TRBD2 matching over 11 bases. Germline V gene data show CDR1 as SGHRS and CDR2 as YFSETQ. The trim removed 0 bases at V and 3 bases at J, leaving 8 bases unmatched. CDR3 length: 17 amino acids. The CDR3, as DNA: TGCGCCAGCAGCTTGGACTCACTAGCGGGAGTTATCTACGAGCAGTACTTC. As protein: CASSLDSLAGVIYEQYF. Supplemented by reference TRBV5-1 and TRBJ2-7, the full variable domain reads KAGVTQTPRYLIKTRGQQVTLSCSPISGHRSVSWYQQTPGQGLQFLFEYFSETQRNKGNFPGRFSGRQFSNSRSEMNVSTLELGDSALYLCASSLDSLAGVIYEQYFGPGTRLTVT.

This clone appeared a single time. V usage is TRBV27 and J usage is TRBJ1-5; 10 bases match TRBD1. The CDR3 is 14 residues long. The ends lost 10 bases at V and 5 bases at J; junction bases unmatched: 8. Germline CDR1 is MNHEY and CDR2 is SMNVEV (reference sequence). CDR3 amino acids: CATRTGGSDQPQHF. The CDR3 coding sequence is TGTGCCACCCGGACAGGGGGTTCGGATCAGCCCCAGCATTTT.

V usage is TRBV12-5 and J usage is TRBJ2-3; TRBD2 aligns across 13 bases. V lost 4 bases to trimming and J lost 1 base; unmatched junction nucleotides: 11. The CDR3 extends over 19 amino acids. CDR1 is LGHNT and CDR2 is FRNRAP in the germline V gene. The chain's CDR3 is CASGSEGLAGLLGTDTQYF. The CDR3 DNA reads TGTGCTAGTGGTTCCGAGGGACTAGCGGGACTCCTGGGCACAGATACGCAGTATTTT.

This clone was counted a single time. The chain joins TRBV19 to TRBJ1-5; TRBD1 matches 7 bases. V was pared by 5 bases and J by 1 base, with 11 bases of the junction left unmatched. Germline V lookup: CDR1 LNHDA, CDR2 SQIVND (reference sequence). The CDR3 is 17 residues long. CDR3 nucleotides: TGTGCCAGTAGTGTAAACAGGGGCGGGTGGAGCAATCAGCCCCAGCATTTT. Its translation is CASSVNRGGWSNQPQHF.

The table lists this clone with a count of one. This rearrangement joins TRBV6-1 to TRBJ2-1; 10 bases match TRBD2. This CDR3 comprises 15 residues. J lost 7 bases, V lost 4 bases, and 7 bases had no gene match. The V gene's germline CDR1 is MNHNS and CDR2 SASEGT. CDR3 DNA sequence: TGTGCCAGCAGTGTAAGGACTAGCGGCTTGAATGAGCAGTTCTTC. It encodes CASSVRTSGLNEQFF.

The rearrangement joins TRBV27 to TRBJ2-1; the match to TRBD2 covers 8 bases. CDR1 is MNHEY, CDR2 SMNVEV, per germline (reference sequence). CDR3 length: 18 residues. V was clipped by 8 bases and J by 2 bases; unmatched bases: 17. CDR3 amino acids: CASSGINNREGAYNEQFF. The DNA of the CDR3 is TGTGCCAGCTCCGGGATAAATAATCGGGAGGGAGCCTACAATGAGCAGTTCTTC.

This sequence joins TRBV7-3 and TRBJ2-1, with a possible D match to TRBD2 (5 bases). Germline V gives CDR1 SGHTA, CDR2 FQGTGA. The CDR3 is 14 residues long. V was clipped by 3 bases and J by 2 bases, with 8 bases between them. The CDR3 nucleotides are TGTGCCAGCAGCTTGAGCGGTCCCTACAATGAGCAGTTCTTC. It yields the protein CASSLSGPYNEQFF.